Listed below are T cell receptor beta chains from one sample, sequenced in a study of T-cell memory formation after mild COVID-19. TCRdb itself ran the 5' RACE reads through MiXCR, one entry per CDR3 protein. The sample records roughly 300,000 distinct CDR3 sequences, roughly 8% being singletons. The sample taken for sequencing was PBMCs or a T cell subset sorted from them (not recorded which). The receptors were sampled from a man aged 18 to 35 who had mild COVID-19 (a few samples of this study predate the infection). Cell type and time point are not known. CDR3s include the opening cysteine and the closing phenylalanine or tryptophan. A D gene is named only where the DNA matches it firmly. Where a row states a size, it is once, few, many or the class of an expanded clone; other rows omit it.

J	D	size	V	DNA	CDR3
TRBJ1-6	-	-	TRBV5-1	TGCGCCAGCAGCGCCGGGACGGCCGGTGGTTCACCCCTCCACTTT	CASSAGTAGGSPLHF
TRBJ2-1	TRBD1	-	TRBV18	TGTGCCAGCTCACCACGGCGTCAGGGGGCCAATGAGCAGTTCTTC	CASSPRRQGANEQFF
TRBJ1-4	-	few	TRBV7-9	TGTGCCAGCAGCCTCTCACCGACAGGCCTGGGTGAAAAACTGTTTTTT	CASSLSPTGLGEKLFF
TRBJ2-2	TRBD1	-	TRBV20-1	TGCAGTGCTTACGACAGGGGGAACACCGGGGAGCTGTTTTTT	CSAYDRGNTGELFF
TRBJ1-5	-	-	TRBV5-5	TGTGCCAGCAGCTTAACCCTCATGGGGGCGCTGGGTCAGCCCCAGCATTTT	CASSLTLMGALGQPQHF
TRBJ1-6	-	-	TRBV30	TGTGCCTGGAGTAGGAGATCCTATAATTCACCCCTCCACTTT	CAWSRRSYNSPLHF
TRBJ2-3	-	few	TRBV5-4	TGTGCCAGCAGCCGAGGGGGGACGACGGGCACAGATACGCAGTATTTT	CASSRGGTTGTDTQYF
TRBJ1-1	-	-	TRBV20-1	TGCAGTGCTAGGAGGGGCAGCATGAACACTGAAGCTTTCTTT	CSARRGSMNTEAFF
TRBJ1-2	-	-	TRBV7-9	TGTGCCAGCAGCTCCCAGACCGATTATGGCTACACCTTC	CASSSQTDYGYTF
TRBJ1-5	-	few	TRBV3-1	TGTGCCAGCAGCCAAGCAGGGCGAGTCGATCAGCCCCAGCATTTT	CASSQAGRVDQPQHF
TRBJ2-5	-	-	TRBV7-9	TGTGACAGCAGCTTCTCGTTGGGGAGGCAAGAGACCCAGTACTTC	CDSSFSLGRQETQYF
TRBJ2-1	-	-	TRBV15	TGTGCCACCAGCAGAGATCGCCAAAGCTCCTACAATGAGCAGTTCTTC	CATSRDRQSSYNEQFF
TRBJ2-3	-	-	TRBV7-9	TGTGCCAGCAGCTCCCGACCCGAGGCTGGAGATACGCAGTATTTT	CASSSRPEAGDTQYF
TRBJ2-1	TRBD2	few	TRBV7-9	TGTGCCAGCAGCCATCGGGGGGTCTTGGGCAATGAGCAGTTCTTC	CASSHRGVLGNEQFF
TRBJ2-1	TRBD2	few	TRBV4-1	TGCGCCAGCAGCCAAGATCCCGCTAGCGGATCCCAAAGAGAGCAGTTCTTC	CASSQDPASGSQREQFF
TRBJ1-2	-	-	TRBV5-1	TGCGCCAGCAGCTCGGATGGTTCAACGGGGTATGGCTACACCTTC	CASSSDGSTGYGYTF
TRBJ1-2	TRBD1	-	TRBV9	TGTGCCAGCAGCGTACACATTAAAATGACAGGGCGCGGCTACACCTTC	CASSVHIKMTGRGYTF
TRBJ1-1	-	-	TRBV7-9	TGTGCCAGCAGCTCCGCAGGACGGAGGAACACTGAAGCTTTCTTT	CASSSAGRRNTEAFF
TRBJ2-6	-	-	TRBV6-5	TGTGCCAGCAGCCTAACTAGTACTGGGGCCAACGTCCTGACTTTC	CASSLTSTGANVLTF
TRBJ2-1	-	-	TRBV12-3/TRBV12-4	TGTGCCAGCAGTGCCTCCAGTTCGGTAATCAATGAGCAGTTCTTC	CASSASSSVINEQFF
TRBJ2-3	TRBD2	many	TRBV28	TGTGCCAGCAACCGGGGGGGCAGCACAGATACGCAGTATTTT	CASNRGGSTDTQYF
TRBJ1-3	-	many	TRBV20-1	TGCAGTGCCACTGACAGATCAAACGCTGGAAACACCATATATTTT	CSATDRSNAGNTIYF
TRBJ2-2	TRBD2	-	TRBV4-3	TGCGCCAGCAGCCAAATGACTAGCGGGGTTCCGACCGGGGAGCTGTTTTTT	CASSQMTSGVPTGELFF
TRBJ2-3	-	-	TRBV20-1	TGCAGTGCCGAGGTCGCCGTGGCTAGCACAGATACGCAGTATTTT	CSAEVAVASTDTQYF
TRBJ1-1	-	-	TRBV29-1	TGCAGCGTAAAACCTACCGGGATCTTGGGCACTGAAGCTTTCTTT	CSVKPTGILGTEAFF
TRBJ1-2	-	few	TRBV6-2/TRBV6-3	TGTGCCAGCAGTTACAGCCACCAGGCTAACTATGGCTACACCTTC	CASSYSHQANYGYTF
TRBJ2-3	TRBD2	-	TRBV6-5	TGTGCCAGCAGATCCGGACTAGCGGGGATCGCACAGGAGTATTTT	CASRSGLAGIAQEYF
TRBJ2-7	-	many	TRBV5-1	TGCGCCAGCAGCCGACCGGACGGAGCTTCCTACGAGCAGTACTTC	CASSRPDGASYEQYF
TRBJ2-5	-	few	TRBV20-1	TGCAGTGCTAGTTACCGGCGGGAGACCCAGTACTTC	CSASYRRETQYF
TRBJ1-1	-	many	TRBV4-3	TGCGCCAGCAGCCAAGACAGGGTTATGAGGGCTTTCTTT	CASSQDRVMRAFF
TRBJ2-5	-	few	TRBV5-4	TGTGCCAGCAGCTTTACAGGAATCCAAGAGACCCAGTACTTC	CASSFTGIQETQYF
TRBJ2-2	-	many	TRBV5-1	TGCGCCAGCAGACTGAACACCGGGGAGCTGTTTTTT	CASRLNTGELFF
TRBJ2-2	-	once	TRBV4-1	TGCGCCAGCAGCCAAGAGAGGTTTACCGGGGAGCTGTTTTTT	CASSQERFTGELFF
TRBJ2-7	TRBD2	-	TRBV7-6	TGTGCCAGCAGCTCGAGCACGGCGGCGGGAGGCTACGAGCAGTACTTC	CASSSSTAAGGYEQYF
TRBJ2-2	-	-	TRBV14	TGTGCCAGCAGACAAGTTAGCAGGGAAACCGGGGAGCTGTTTTTT	CASRQVSRETGELFF
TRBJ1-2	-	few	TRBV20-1	TGCAGTGCGCCGGAGGGGATTACTAACTATGGCTACACCTTC	CSAPEGITNYGYTF
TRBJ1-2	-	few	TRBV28	TGTGCCAGCAGTTTAGGGGGGGAGACCCGCTACACCTTC	CASSLGGETRYTF
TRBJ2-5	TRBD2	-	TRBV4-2	TGTGCCAGCAGCCAACTAGCGGGGGGTCAAGAGACCCAGTACTTC	CASSQLAGGQETQYF
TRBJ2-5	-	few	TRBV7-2	TGTGCCAGCAGCTTACAGGGGGGGACCCAGTACTTC	CASSLQGGTQYF
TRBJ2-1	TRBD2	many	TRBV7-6	TGTGCCAGCAGCTTAGTCTCGCGGGGGTTCTACAATGAGCAGTTCTTC	CASSLVSRGFYNEQFF
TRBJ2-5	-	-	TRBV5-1	TGCGCCAGCAGCTCACTAGGTATGGGAGGTGGAGAGACCCAGTACTTC	CASSSLGMGGGETQYF
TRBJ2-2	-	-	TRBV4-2	TGTGCCAGCAGCCAAGATAAGGAGCTGTTTTTT	CASSQDKELFF
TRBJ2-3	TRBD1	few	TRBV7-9	TGTGCCAGCAGCTTAAAGGGGGCAGATACGGGAGATACGCAGTATTTT	CASSLKGADTGDTQYF
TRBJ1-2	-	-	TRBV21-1	TGTGATACCCAACTTCGGGGGTTTAACTATGGCTACACCTTC	CDTQLRGFNYGYTF
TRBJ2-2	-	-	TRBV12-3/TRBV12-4	TGTGCCAGCAGTTCCTCCCGAGAGGGGGAGCTGTTTTTT	CASSSSREGELFF